Listed here are 2 T cell receptor beta chains from one sample, sequenced in a study of OX40 agonist ivuxolimab in advanced cancers. The protocol used for the library was the immunoSEQ multiplex PCR assay. As stored in TCRdb, this immuneACCESS dataset retains in-frame rearrangements with V and J assigned. A fraction of the clones does not appear; measured against another copy, unresolved V genes explain less than half of the discrepancy, and the remainder lacks a known reason. The table for this sample lists some 74,000 clones; roughly 94% of them were counted only once. The ten biggest clones cover 9.6% of the sample. Sequenced here: CD4+ or CD8+ T cells sorted from blood, sampled in a trial of the OX40 agonist ivuxolimab. The receptors were gathered from an adult with an advanced solid tumor such as melanoma, head and neck, liver or kidney cancer.

V usage is TRBV28 and J usage is TRBJ2-5; TRBD2 agrees at 12 bases. The CDR3 runs 15 residues. V lost 5 bases and J lost 5; bases outside the gene matches: 6. Germline-derived CDR1 and CDR2 are MDHEN and SYDVKM. CDR3 DNA sequence: TGTGCCAGCAGTCCGACTAGCGGGAGAGGGGAGACCCAGTACTTC. Residues: CASSPTSGRGETQYF.

This clone was seen once. V and J are TRBV5-6 and TRBJ2-3; 8 bases line up with TRBD2. The germline V gene has CDR1 SGHDT and CDR2 YYEEEE. The CDR3 loop spans 17 amino acids. The V segment lost 1 base and the J segment 5 bases; nucleotides outside the gene matches: 12. CDR3 sequence: CASSLTGAGALGDTQYF. CDR3 in DNA: TGTGCCAGCAGCTTGACGGGAGCGGGGGCCTTAGGAGATACGCAGTATTTT. The whole variable domain, remainder taken from reference TRBV5-6 and TRBJ2-3, is DAGVTQSPTHLIKTRGQQVTLRCSPKSGHDTVSWYQQALGQGPQFIFQYYEEEERQRGNFPDRFSGHQFPNYSSELNVNALLLGDSALYLCASSLTGAGALGDTQYFGPGTRLTVL.